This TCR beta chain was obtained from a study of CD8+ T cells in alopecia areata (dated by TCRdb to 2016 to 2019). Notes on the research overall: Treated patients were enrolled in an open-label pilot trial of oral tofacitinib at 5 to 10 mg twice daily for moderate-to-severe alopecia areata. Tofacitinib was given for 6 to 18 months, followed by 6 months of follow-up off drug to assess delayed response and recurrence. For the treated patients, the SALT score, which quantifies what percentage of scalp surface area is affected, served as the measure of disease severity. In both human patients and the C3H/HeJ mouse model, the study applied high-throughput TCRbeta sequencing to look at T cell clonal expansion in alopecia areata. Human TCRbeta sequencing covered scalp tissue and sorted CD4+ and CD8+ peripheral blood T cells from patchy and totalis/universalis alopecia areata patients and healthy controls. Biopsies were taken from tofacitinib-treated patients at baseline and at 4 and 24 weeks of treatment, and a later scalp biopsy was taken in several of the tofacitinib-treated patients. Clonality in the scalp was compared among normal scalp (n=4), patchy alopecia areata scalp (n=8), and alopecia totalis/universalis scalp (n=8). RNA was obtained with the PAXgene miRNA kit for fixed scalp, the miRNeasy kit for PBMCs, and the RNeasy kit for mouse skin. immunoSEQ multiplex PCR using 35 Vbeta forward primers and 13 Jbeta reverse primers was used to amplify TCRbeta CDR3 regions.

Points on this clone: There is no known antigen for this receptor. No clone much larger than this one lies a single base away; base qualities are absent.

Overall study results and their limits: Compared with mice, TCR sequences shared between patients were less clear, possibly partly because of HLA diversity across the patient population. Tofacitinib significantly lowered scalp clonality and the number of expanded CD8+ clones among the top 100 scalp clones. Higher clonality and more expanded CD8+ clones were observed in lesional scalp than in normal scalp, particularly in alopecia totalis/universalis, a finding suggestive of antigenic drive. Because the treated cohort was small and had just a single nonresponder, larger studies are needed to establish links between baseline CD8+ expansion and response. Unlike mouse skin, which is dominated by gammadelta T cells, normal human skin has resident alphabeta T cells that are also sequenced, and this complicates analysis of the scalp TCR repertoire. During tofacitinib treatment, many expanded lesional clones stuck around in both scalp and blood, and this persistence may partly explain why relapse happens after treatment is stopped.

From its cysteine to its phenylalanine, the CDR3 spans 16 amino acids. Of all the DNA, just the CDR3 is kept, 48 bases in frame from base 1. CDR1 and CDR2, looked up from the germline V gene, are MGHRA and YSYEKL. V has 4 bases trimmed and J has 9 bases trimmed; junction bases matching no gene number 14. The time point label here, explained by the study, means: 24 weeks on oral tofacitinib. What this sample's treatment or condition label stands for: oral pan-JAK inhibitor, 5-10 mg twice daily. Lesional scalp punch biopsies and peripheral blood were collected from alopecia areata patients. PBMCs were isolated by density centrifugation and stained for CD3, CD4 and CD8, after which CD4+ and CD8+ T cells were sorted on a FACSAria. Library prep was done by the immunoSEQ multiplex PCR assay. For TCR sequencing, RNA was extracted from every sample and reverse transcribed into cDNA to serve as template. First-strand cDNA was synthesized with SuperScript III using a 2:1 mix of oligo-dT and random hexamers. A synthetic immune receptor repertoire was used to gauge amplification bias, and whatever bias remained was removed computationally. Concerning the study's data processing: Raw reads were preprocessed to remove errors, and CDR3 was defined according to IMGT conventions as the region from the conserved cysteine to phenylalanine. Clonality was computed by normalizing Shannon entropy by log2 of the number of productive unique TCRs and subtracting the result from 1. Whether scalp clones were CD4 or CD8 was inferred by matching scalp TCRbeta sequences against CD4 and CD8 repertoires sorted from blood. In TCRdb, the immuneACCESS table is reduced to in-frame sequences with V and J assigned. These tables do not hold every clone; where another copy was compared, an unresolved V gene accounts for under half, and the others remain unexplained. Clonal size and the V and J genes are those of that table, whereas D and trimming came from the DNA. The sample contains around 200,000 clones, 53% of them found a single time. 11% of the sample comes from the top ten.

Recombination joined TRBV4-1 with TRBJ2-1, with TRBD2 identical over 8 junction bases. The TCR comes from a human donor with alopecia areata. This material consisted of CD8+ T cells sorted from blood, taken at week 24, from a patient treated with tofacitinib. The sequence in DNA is TGCGCCAGCAGCCTTAAGCGGGGGATGGGTTCTAGTGAGCAGTTCTTC. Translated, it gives CASSLKRGMGSSEQFF.